This entry lists 12 T cell receptor beta chains sequenced from one sample in a study of regulatory T cells in long-lasting Graves disease. Sequencing libraries for TCR beta were prepared with iRepertoire HTBI primers and Arm-PCR of CDR3 regions. TCRdb processed the multiplex PCR reads anew with MiXCR; each CDR3 protein has one entry. The sample has 350,000 to 500,000 distinct CDR3 sequences; 21% are singletons. Sample time point: persistent/refractory GD, antithyroid drugs over 5 years with positive TRAb. Extracted RNA from PBMCs served as the source of the TCR library. This sample comprised peripheral blood mononuclear cells (PBMCs), obtained when the disease was refractory, from a patient treated with antithyroid drugs. The receptor set was obtained from a female donor with Graves disease.

This clonotype was picked up a small number of times. The DNA for the CDR3 is TGTGCCAGCAGCCGCAAGATGACCGGACTAGCGGGAGGTGGGGAGCTGTTTTTT. It yields the protein CASSRKMTGLAGGGELFF. This chain joins TRBV3-1 and TRBJ2-2; TRBD2 matches 14 bases. The CDR3 extends over 18 amino acids. In germline, CDR1 is LGHDT, CDR2 YNNKEL (reference sequence). The ends lost 4 bases at V and 8 bases at J; junction bases unmatched: 12. Full variable domain (missing parts from reference TRBV3-1 and TRBJ2-2): DTAVSQTPKYLVTQMGNDKSIKCEQNLGHDTMYWYKQDSKKFLKIMFSYNNKELIINETVPNRFSPKSPDKAHLNLHINSLELGDSAVYFCASSRKMTGLAGGGELFFGEGSRLTVL.

The sample holds many counts of this clonotype. The chain combines TRBV9 with TRBJ1-4; possibly TRBD1 for D (5 bases). The CDR3 sequence is 15 residues long. Germline V lookup: CDR1 SGDLS, CDR2 YYNGEE. V was shortened by 4 bases and J by 2 bases, with 12 bases between the two germline ends. The DNA of the CDR3 is TGTGCCAGCAGCTTCCAGGGTACCACTAATGAAAAACTGTTTTTT. It yields the protein CASSFQGTTNEKLFF.

This clonotype has a count of ten or more. The chain combines TRBV11-2 with TRBJ1-5; D is unclear. The CDR3 loop spans 15 amino acids. The V end was cut by 5 bases, the J end by 0 bases, with 11 bases between. The germline CDR1 and CDR2 sequences are SGHAT and FQNNGV. Here the CDR3 DNA reads TGTGCCAGCAGCCCAGGTTTGTTTAGCAATCAGCCCCAGCATTTT. Translation gives CASSPGLFSNQPQHF.

The sample holds a few counts of this clonotype. This chain connects TRBV4-1 to TRBJ1-5, with TRBD1 as a possible D gene (5 bases). There are 15 residues in the CDR3. V lost 0 bases, J lost 6 bases, and 12 bases lay in between. Germline V gives CDR1 MGHRA, CDR2 YSYEKL. Written as DNA, the CDR3 is TGCGCCAGCAGCCAAGATCCCGGGGGAAGTCAGCCCCAGCATTTT. It yields the protein CASSQDPGGSQPQHF.

This clonotype came up once. The gene calls are TRBV7-2 and TRBJ2-7; 11 bases match TRBD2. Germline V CDR1 and CDR2: SGHTA, FQGNSA. The CDR3 spans 15 residues. V shed 1 base, J shed 6 bases, and the junction held 5 bases outside the gene matches. CDR3 loop: CASSLVSSGRFEQYF. The CDR3, as DNA: TGTGCCAGCAGCTTAGTTTCTAGCGGGAGGTTCGAGCAGTACTTC.

The table lists this clonotype with many counts. The chain uses TRBV12-3 or TRBV12-4 and TRBJ2-7; TRBD2 agrees at 7 bases. V dropped 5 bases and J dropped 3; count of bases not matched to a gene: 7. This CDR3 has 14 residues. The CDR3: CASSPVGGGYEQYF. The CDR3 DNA reads as TGTGCCAGCAGTCCAGTGGGGGGGGGCTACGAGCAGTACTTC.

This clonotype was found many times. CDR3 sequence: CSASRSRETQYF. The CDR3 nucleotides are TGCAGTGCTAGTCGTTCCAGAGAGACCCAGTACTTC. The J gene is TRBJ2-5, the V gene TRBV20-1; D is undetermined. Germline CDR1 is DFQATT and CDR2 is SNEGSKA (reference sequence). The CDR3 spans 12 residues. Trimming took off 3 bases at V and 4 bases at J, with 9 bases between the two ends.

As for this clonotype: Germline and junction disagree at one end, which may indicate a read error. This sequence joins TRBV28 and TRBJ1-1; D gene ambiguous. Germline-derived CDR1 and CDR2 are MDHEN and SYDVKM. The CDR3 has 15 amino acids. The CDR3 protein is CASSGPEPMNTEAFF. CDR3 bases: TGCGCCAGCAGTGGCCCCGAGCCAATGAACACTGAAGCTTTCTTT.

This clonotype was observed at least ten times. The gene calls are TRBV12-3 or TRBV12-4 and TRBJ1-2; D may be TRBD1 (5 bases). This CDR3 is built from 16 residues. Trimming shortened V by 5 bases and J by 3 bases, and 19 bases separated the two germline ends. In DNA form, the CDR3 reads TGTGCCAGCAGTCAATCCTACCGCCAGGGCGACTATGGCTACACCTTC. It yields the protein CASSQSYRQGDYGYTF.

This clonotype was found a few times. The chain employs TRBV28 and TRBJ2-4, with TRBD1 as a possible D gene (6 bases). Germline CDR1 MDHEN, CDR2 SYDVKM. This CDR3 contains 14 residues. V was clipped by 1 base and J by 3 bases, with 7 bases between them. The CDR3 sequence is CASSLSGVKNIQYF. The CDR3 DNA is TGTGCCAGCAGTTTATCAGGGGTCAAAAACATTCAGTACTTC.

The chain employs TRBV20-1 and TRBJ1-1, with D maybe TRBD1 (5 bases). The CDR3 is 14 amino acids. CDR1 and CDR2 (germline): DFQATT, SNEGSKA (reference sequence). V lost 0 bases, J lost 5 bases, and 13 bases lay in between. Here the CDR3 reads CSARDFRGDTEAFF. CDR3 DNA sequence: TGCAGTGCTAGAGATTTCCGGGGCGATACTGAAGCTTTCTTT.

This clonotype appeared a few times. The genes are TRBV10-3 and TRBJ2-3; tentatively, D is TRBD2 (7 bases). Germline CDR1 ENHRY, CDR2 SYGVKD. This CDR3 has 16 residues. Trimming took 0 bases from V and 3 from J, leaving 13 bases between them. DNA of the CDR3: TGTGCCATCAGTGAGTCATTAAGGGGGGGGACAGATACGCAGTATTTT. This sequence encodes CAISESLRGGTDTQYF.